This TCR beta chain was recovered during a study of T cells in Graves' hyperthyroidism and ophthalmopathy. The source material, RNA transcripts, was used to amplify TCR beta CDR3 regions. The HTBI set primed first-round TCR CDR3 RT-PCR. TCRdb used MiXCR to reprocess the multiplex PCR reads, holding one entry per CDR3 protein. The profile shows about 590,000 distinct CDR3 sequences, 15% to 18% of them singletons. This CDR3 region has 15 residues. Per germline, CDR1 SGHRS and CDR2 YFSETQ. Note on this clonotype: One junction end does not reproduce the germline sequence, and a read error may be involved.

The rearrangement joins TRBV5-1 to TRBJ2-7; 11 bases map to TRBD1. The TCR comes from a woman between 25 and 40 years old with Graves' hyperthyroidism. Sequencing was carried out using blood. CDR3 amino acids: CAGSSGTGGTYEQYF. The CDR3 region has the DNA TGCGCCGGCAGCTCCGGGACAGGGGGAACCTACGAGCAGTACTTC. The whole variable domain, remainder taken from reference TRBV5-1 and TRBJ2-7, is KAGVTQTPRYLIKTRGQQVTLSCSPISGHRSVSWYQQTPGQGLQFLFEYFSETQRNKGNFPGRFSGRQFSNSRSEMNVSTLELGDSALYLCAGSSGTGGTYEQYFGPGTRLTVT.